A selection of T cell receptor beta chains follows, all from one sample in a study of T cells in narcolepsy. Profiling relied on immunoSEQ multiplex PCR, and the TCRdb table lists in-frame clones only, not all of them. The data show about 35,000 clones, approximately 80% seen once. Sequencing was performed on memory (CD45RA-) CD4+ T cells from blood. Receptors were obtained from a human donor in good health. The CDR3 runs from the conserved cysteine through the conserved F or W. The order of the fields is J gene, V gene, clone size, D gene, CDR3 DNA, CDR3 protein. D genes are given only for firm matches. Clone size, where shown, is once, few, many, or a class for clones that have expanded.

J gene: TRBJ1-2; V gene: TRBV6-6; clone size: -; D gene: TRBD1; CDR3 DNA: TGTGCCAGCAGTTACTCGTTTAACGGACAGGAGGGCTACACCTTC; CDR3 protein: CASSYSFNGQEGYTF
J gene: TRBJ2-7; V gene: TRBV27; clone size: -; D gene: -; CDR3 DNA: TGTGCCAGCAGCTCGTGGAACTCCTACGAGCAGTACTTC; CDR3 protein: CASSSWNSYEQYF
J gene: TRBJ2-2; V gene: TRBV7-3; clone size: -; D gene: -; CDR3 DNA: TGTGCCAGCAGCTTACATACTCCCGGGGAGCTGTTTTTT; CDR3 protein: CASSLHTPGELFF
J gene: TRBJ1-2; V gene: TRBV4-3; clone size: -; D gene: -; CDR3 DNA: TGCGCCAGCAGCCAAGATCCGAGGGCAGGAGGCTACACCTTC; CDR3 protein: CASSQDPRAGGYTF
J gene: TRBJ2-3; V gene: TRBV27; clone size: once; D gene: TRBD1; CDR3 DNA: TGTGCCAGCAGTGATACAGGGGCTAGCACAGATACGCAGTATTTT; CDR3 protein: CASSDTGASTDTQYF
J gene: TRBJ2-7; V gene: TRBV7-9; clone size: -; D gene: TRBD1; CDR3 DNA: TGTGCCAGCAGACCCCGCCTTAGACAGGGGGCGTTGGACGAGCAGTACTTC; CDR3 protein: CASRPRLRQGALDEQYF
J gene: TRBJ1-2; V gene: TRBV28; clone size: once; D gene: -; CDR3 DNA: TGTGCCAGCAGTTTACCACAGTCGACCCAAATCTATGGCTACACCTTC; CDR3 protein: CASSLPQSTQIYGYTF
J gene: TRBJ2-1; V gene: TRBV7-3; clone size: -; D gene: TRBD2; CDR3 DNA: TGTGCCAGCAGTCGGGAGGCCATCAATGAGCAGTTCTTC; CDR3 protein: CASSREAINEQFF
J gene: TRBJ1-6; V gene: TRBV6-5; clone size: -; D gene: TRBD1; CDR3 DNA: TGTGCCAGCAGTTGGGACAGGGCCTATAATTCACCCCTCCACTTT; CDR3 protein: CASSWDRAYNSPLHF
J gene: TRBJ2-3; V gene: TRBV5-1; clone size: -; D gene: TRBD2; CDR3 DNA: TGCGCCAGCAGCTTCTTCGGACTAGCGGGGGGCACAGATACGCAGTATTTT; CDR3 protein: CASSFFGLAGGTDTQYF
J gene: TRBJ2-5; V gene: TRBV7-7; clone size: -; D gene: -; CDR3 DNA: TGTGCCAGCAGACCCGACCCCCGAGGGGCGACGTACCAAGAGACCCAGTACTTC; CDR3 protein: CASRPDPRGATYQETQYF
J gene: TRBJ2-1; V gene: TRBV25-1; clone size: -; D gene: -; CDR3 DNA: TGTGCCAGCAGTGTGAACCTAGCGAGCTCCTACAATGAGCAGTTCTTC; CDR3 protein: CASSVNLASSYNEQFF
J gene: TRBJ2-7; V gene: TRBV29-1; clone size: -; D gene: TRBD2; CDR3 DNA: TGCAGCGGCCTGACGGGGGGGGTAGGCGAGCAGTACTTC; CDR3 protein: CSGLTGGVGEQYF
J gene: TRBJ2-2; V gene: TRBV7-2; clone size: -; D gene: -; CDR3 DNA: TGTGCCACTCGCCGACTACTGAACACCGGGGAGCTGTTTTTT; CDR3 protein: CATRRLLNTGELFF
J gene: TRBJ2-1; V gene: TRBV19; clone size: -; D gene: TRBD2; CDR3 DNA: TGTGCCAGTAGTATACTAGCGGGGTCAGGTGAGCAGTTCTTC; CDR3 protein: CASSILAGSGEQFF
J gene: TRBJ2-1; V gene: TRBV10-3; clone size: -; D gene: -; CDR3 DNA: TGTGCCGTCGCGGGCTTCCAAAGCTACAATGAGCAGTTCTTC; CDR3 protein: CAVAGFQSYNEQFF
J gene: TRBJ1-1; V gene: TRBV6-5; clone size: -; D gene: -; CDR3 DNA: TGTGCCAGCAGTATAGGGGGTGAAGCTTTCTTT; CDR3 protein: CASSIGGEAFF
J gene: TRBJ1-2; V gene: TRBV7-2; clone size: once; D gene: -; CDR3 DNA: TGTGCCAGCAGCGGCGGGGTGTATGGCTACACCTTC; CDR3 protein: CASSGGVYGYTF
J gene: TRBJ2-3; V gene: TRBV7-6; clone size: -; D gene: -; CDR3 DNA: TGTGCCAGCAGCCTTGGGGAGTACACAGATACGCAGTATTTT; CDR3 protein: CASSLGEYTDTQYF
J gene: TRBJ2-7; V gene: TRBV11-2; clone size: -; D gene: -; CDR3 DNA: TGTGCCAGCAGCTCTGGGGCTGTTTACGAGCAGTACTTC; CDR3 protein: CASSSGAVYEQYF
J gene: TRBJ2-7; V gene: TRBV14; clone size: -; D gene: TRBD2; CDR3 DNA: TGTGCCAGCAGCCGTAAACTAGCGGGTAACTACGAGCAGTACTTC; CDR3 protein: CASSRKLAGNYEQYF
J gene: TRBJ2-3; V gene: TRBV5-1; clone size: -; D gene: TRBD2; CDR3 DNA: TGCGCCAGCAGCCCCGTCGGGGGGGGATGGGCAGATACGCAGTATTTT; CDR3 protein: CASSPVGGGWADTQYF
J gene: TRBJ2-5; V gene: TRBV12-5; clone size: -; D gene: TRBD1; CDR3 DNA: TGTGCTAGTGGAAAGGGACAGGGGGGGCCGGAGACCCAGTACTTC; CDR3 protein: CASGKGQGGPETQYF
J gene: TRBJ2-1; V gene: TRBV27; clone size: -; D gene: TRBD2; CDR3 DNA: TGTGCCAGCAGTTTAATCGGAGGGACTAGCGGGGGGGCTTATGAGCAGTTCTTC; CDR3 protein: CASSLIGGTSGGAYEQFF
J gene: TRBJ1-2; V gene: TRBV7-3; clone size: -; D gene: -; CDR3 DNA: TGCGCCAGCAGCCAAGGCCCGGACAGAAACTATGGCTACACCTTC; CDR3 protein: CASSQGPDRNYGYTF
J gene: TRBJ2-1; V gene: TRBV7-7; clone size: -; D gene: TRBD1; CDR3 DNA: TGTGCCAGCAGCGTCTTTCTACAGGGGTCTGAGCAGTTCTTC; CDR3 protein: CASSVFLQGSEQFF
J gene: TRBJ1-1; V gene: TRBV6-6; clone size: -; D gene: TRBD1; CDR3 DNA: TGTGCCACGGGACAGGGTATCACTGAAGCTTTCTTT; CDR3 protein: CATGQGITEAFF
J gene: TRBJ1-2; V gene: TRBV7-3; clone size: -; D gene: -; CDR3 DNA: TGTGCCAGCAGCTTATCCACATGGGATTGGGACGTGAAGGGTTGTGGCTACACCTTC; CDR3 protein: CASSLSTWDWDVKGCGYTF
J gene: TRBJ2-5; V gene: TRBV5-6; clone size: -; D gene: TRBD2; CDR3 DNA: TGTGCCAGCAGCTTCCGACTAGCGGGGGTTCCGGAGACCCAGTACTTC; CDR3 protein: CASSFRLAGVPETQYF
J gene: TRBJ1-2; V gene: TRBV5-1; clone size: -; D gene: -; CDR3 DNA: TGCGCCAGCAGCTTGGGAGGTCAGATCTATGGCTACACCTTC; CDR3 protein: CASSLGGQIYGYTF
J gene: TRBJ2-2; V gene: TRBV6-5; clone size: -; D gene: -; CDR3 DNA: TGTGCCAGCAGTCCCCGTTTTACCGGGGAGCTGTTTTTT; CDR3 protein: CASSPRFTGELFF
J gene: TRBJ2-2; V gene: TRBV11-2; clone size: -; D gene: -; CDR3 DNA: TGTGCCAGCAGCTTAGGTCCCCCAAACACCGGGGAGCTGTTTTTT; CDR3 protein: CASSLGPPNTGELFF
J gene: TRBJ2-2; V gene: TRBV7-2; clone size: -; D gene: -; CDR3 DNA: TGTGCCAGCAGCTGGGACGGAACGAACACCGGGGAGCTGTTTTTT; CDR3 protein: CASSWDGTNTGELFF
J gene: TRBJ2-7; V gene: TRBV20-1; clone size: -; D gene: -; CDR3 DNA: TGCAGTGCTAGAACGGGGCGGGAGCAGTACTTC; CDR3 protein: CSARTGREQYF
J gene: TRBJ1-2; V gene: TRBV6-6; clone size: -; D gene: TRBD1; CDR3 DNA: TGTGCCACCTCCCAACGGGGGACAGTTTCCGACTATGGCTACACCTTC; CDR3 protein: CATSQRGTVSDYGYTF
J gene: TRBJ1-1; V gene: TRBV7-9; clone size: -; D gene: -; CDR3 DNA: TGTGCCAGCACCCTAGGGGGTTTGAACACTGAAGCTTTCTTT; CDR3 protein: CASTLGGLNTEAFF
J gene: TRBJ2-1; V gene: TRBV4-1; clone size: -; D gene: TRBD2; CDR3 DNA: TGCGCCAGCAGCCGAGGGGGACTAGCGGGAGGATACAATGAGCAGTTCTTC; CDR3 protein: CASSRGGLAGGYNEQFF
J gene: TRBJ1-1; V gene: TRBV2; clone size: -; D gene: -; CDR3 DNA: TGTGCCAGCTTAACGACTGAAGCTTTCTTT; CDR3 protein: CASLTTEAFF
J gene: TRBJ1-2; V gene: TRBV19; clone size: -; D gene: -; CDR3 DNA: TGTGCCAGTAGTCAACAGGGAAACTATGGCTACACCTTC; CDR3 protein: CASSQQGNYGYTF
J gene: TRBJ1-4; V gene: TRBV6-6; clone size: -; D gene: -; CDR3 DNA: TGTGCCAGCAGTTATAAGGGGTTAACTAATGAAAAACTGTTTTTT; CDR3 protein: CASSYKGLTNEKLFF
J gene: TRBJ1-5; V gene: TRBV6-1; clone size: -; D gene: -; CDR3 DNA: TGTGCCAGCAGTGAAGCCGGGGGAAGTCAGCCCCAGCATTTT; CDR3 protein: CASSEAGGSQPQHF
J gene: TRBJ2-7; V gene: TRBV18; clone size: few; D gene: -; CDR3 DNA: TGTGCCAGCTCACTTTTATCCTACGAGCAGTACTTC; CDR3 protein: CASSLLSYEQYF
J gene: TRBJ2-1; V gene: TRBV28; clone size: once; D gene: TRBD2; CDR3 DNA: TGTGCCAGCAGTCTCCGTAGCGGGAGAGAGTACAATGAGCAGTTCTTC; CDR3 protein: CASSLRSGREYNEQFF
J gene: TRBJ2-7; V gene: TRBV7-9; clone size: -; D gene: TRBD2; CDR3 DNA: TGTGCCAGCAGAAGTAGCGGGGTGTTCTACGAGCAGTACTTC; CDR3 protein: CASRSSGVFYEQYF
J gene: TRBJ1-6; V gene: TRBV4-2; clone size: few; D gene: -; CDR3 DNA: TGTGCCAGCAGCCGGGGGGGGGCCTTGCGGTATTCACCCCTCCACTTT; CDR3 protein: CASSRGGALRYSPLHF
J gene: TRBJ2-3; V gene: TRBV7-3; clone size: -; D gene: -; CDR3 DNA: TGTGCCAGCAGCTTACTGGGGGGGCCCACAGATACGCAGTATTTT; CDR3 protein: CASSLLGGPTDTQYF
J gene: TRBJ2-7; V gene: TRBV7-9; clone size: -; D gene: TRBD2; CDR3 DNA: TGTGCCAGCAGCTTTATGGCGGGAGGGGGACGCGAGCAGTACTTC; CDR3 protein: CASSFMAGGGREQYF
J gene: TRBJ2-1; V gene: TRBV7-2; clone size: -; D gene: TRBD1; CDR3 DNA: TGTGCCAGCAGCTTAGCGACAGGGCCCAACTACAATGAGCAGTTCTTC; CDR3 protein: CASSLATGPNYNEQFF
J gene: TRBJ2-1; V gene: TRBV6-5; clone size: few; D gene: TRBD2; CDR3 DNA: TGTGCCAGCAGCGCGGGGGGTGAGCAGTTCTTC; CDR3 protein: CASSAGGEQFF
J gene: TRBJ1-5; V gene: TRBV2; clone size: -; D gene: -; CDR3 DNA: TGTGCCAGCAAGGGCAGGGCTACGAATTACAATCAGCCCCAGCATTTT; CDR3 protein: CASKGRATNYNQPQHF
J gene: TRBJ2-7; V gene: TRBV28; clone size: -; D gene: TRBD1; CDR3 DNA: TGTGCCAGCAGTCTCCCGGGACAGGGTGCCTACGAGCAGTACTTC; CDR3 protein: CASSLPGQGAYEQYF
J gene: TRBJ2-2; V gene: TRBV5-4; clone size: -; D gene: TRBD1; CDR3 DNA: TGTGCCAGCAGCCGGACAGGGGCCCACACCTCTGCCGGGGAGCTGTTTTTT; CDR3 protein: CASSRTGAHTSAGELFF
J gene: TRBJ2-7; V gene: TRBV7-9; clone size: -; D gene: -; CDR3 DNA: TGTGCCAGCAGTCGACAGGTCCCCTACGAGCAGTACTTC; CDR3 protein: CASSRQVPYEQYF
J gene: TRBJ2-7; V gene: TRBV9; clone size: -; D gene: -; CDR3 DNA: TGTGCCAGCAGCGTAACCCCGTACGAGCAGTACTTC; CDR3 protein: CASSVTPYEQYF
J gene: TRBJ1-4; V gene: TRBV19; clone size: once; D gene: TRBD1; CDR3 DNA: TGTGCCAGTAGTATCTCACAGGGGCTCGGAACCGAAAAACTGTTTTTT; CDR3 protein: CASSISQGLGTEKLFF